These 10 T cell receptor beta chains originate from one sample sequenced in a study of OX40 agonist ivuxolimab in advanced cancers. Assay: immunoSEQ multiplex PCR; the TCRdb copy retains only in-frame clones and omits some. Here the sample spans about 110,000 clones, 91% being singletons. Material: CD4+ or CD8+ T cells sorted from blood, obtained in a trial of the OX40 agonist ivuxolimab. The receptors stem from an adult with an advanced solid tumor such as melanoma, head and neck, liver or kidney cancer.

CDR3 coding DNA: TGTGCCAGCAGCCCCGGGACTAGAGTCCCAGATACGCAGTATTTT. Amino acid sequence: CASSPGTRVPDTQYF. This chain links TRBV7-8 with TRBJ2-3, with TRBD2 matching 8 bases. Unmatched junction bases numbered 8, after V lost 5 bases and J lost 4 bases. Germline V gives CDR1 SGHVS, CDR2 FQNEAQ. The CDR3 is 15 residues long.

The CDR3 coding sequence is TGTGCCAGCAGCTTGGCTGGGGCCAACGTCCTGACTTTC. This encodes CASSLAGANVLTF. The J gene is TRBJ2-6, the V gene TRBV5-5; D gene ambiguous. Germline CDR1 and CDR2: SGHKS and YYEKEE (reference sequence). Trimming cost V 0 bases and J 2 bases, with 0 bases left between them. CDR3 length: 13 amino acids. Full variable domain (rest looked up from reference TRBV5-5 and TRBJ2-6): DAGVTQSPTHLIKTRGQQVTLRCSPISGHKSVSWYQQVLGQGPQFIFQYYEKEERGRGNFPDRFSARQFPNYSSELNVNALLLGDSALYLCASSLAGANVLTFGAGSRLTVL.

The V and J genes are TRBV5-1 and TRBJ2-6; TRBD1 aligns across 7 bases. CDR1 SGHRS and CDR2 YFSETQ come from the germline V gene. The CDR3 is 18 residues long. The V segment lost 0 bases and the J segment 1 base; nucleotides outside the gene matches: 7. CDR3 nucleotide sequence: TGCGCCAGCAGCTTGGTGGCAGGGGGTGGGTCTGGGGCCAACGTCCTGACTTTC. It translates to CASSLVAGGGSGANVLTF.

This chain joins TRBV4-1 and TRBJ1-4; no clear D gene. V was pared by 0 bases and J by 4 bases, with 9 bases between. The CDR3 runs to 15 residues. Germline assignment: CDR1 MGHRA and CDR2 YSYEKL. CDR3 DNA: TGCGCCAGCAGCCAAGAAGGGTACCGTAATGAAAAACTGTTTTTT. Its protein product is CASSQEGYRNEKLFF.

The J gene is TRBJ2-5, the V gene TRBV9; D remains ambiguous. CDR3 length: 13 residues. Germline CDR1 is SGDLS and CDR2 is YYNGEE. V dropped 3 bases and J dropped 1 base, with 7 bases sitting between them. CDR3: CASSGPFQETQYF. The CDR3 bases are TGTGCCAGCAGCGGCCCCTTCCAAGAGACCCAGTACTTC.

Details on this clone: At one end the junction does not follow the germline gene, possibly because of a read error. V is TRBV7-3 and J is TRBJ2-5; no clear D gene. Germline V lookup: CDR1 SGHTA, CDR2 FQGTGA. The CDR3 has 12 amino acids. The CDR3 region is CASSLDLETRYF. CDR3 nucleotide sequence: TGTGCCAGCAGCTTAGATTTGGAGACCCGGTACTTC.

This rearrangement joins TRBV12-1 to TRBJ2-1; the table's D call TRBD2 went unverified against the DNA. TRBV12-1 is termed a pseudogene. This CDR3 comprises 13 residues. The CDR3, as DNA: TGTGTAATGAGGAAAAAGCCCTGCGATGAGCAGTTCTTC. Translated, it gives CVMRKKPCDEQFF.

This sequence joins TRBV6-5 and TRBJ1-4; 7 bases agree with TRBD1. With V trimmed by 7 bases and J by 7 bases, 3 bases remained unmatched. The CDR3 consists of 12 residues. The germline V gene has CDR1 MNHEY and CDR2 SVGAGI. CDR3 nucleotide sequence: TGTGCCAGCAATAGACAGGGTGAAAAACTGTTTTTT. Its translation: CASNRQGEKLFF.

The chain is built from TRBV30 and TRBJ2-7; 9 positions agree with TRBD2. CDR3 length equals 14 residues. Germline V gene lookup returns CDR1 GTSNPN and CDR2 SVGIG (reference sequence). V gave up 0 bases and J gave up 6 bases; unmatched junction bases: 6. CDR3 in amino acids: CAWSVGAGGFEQYF. CDR3 DNA: TGTGCCTGGAGTGTCGGAGCGGGGGGTTTCGAGCAGTACTTC.

As DNA, the CDR3 is TGTGCCATCAGAACTAGCGGGGGGGCCTTCGAGCAGTTCTTC. Translation gives CAIRTSGGAFEQFF. The J gene is TRBJ2-1, the V gene TRBV10-3; 13 bases are shared with TRBD2. V dropped 6 bases and J dropped 10; count of bases not matched to a gene: 6. The CDR3 is 14 amino acids. Germline assignment: CDR1 ENHRY and CDR2 SYGVKD.